The 4 T cell receptor beta chains presented below share a single source sample, sequenced in a study of blood T cells in healthy people across ages. It was with a sample-barcoded 5' primer and a J-beta primer mix that a second PCR of about 6 to 12 cycles was run. TCRdb re-derived calls from the 5' RACE reads in MiXCR, one entry per CDR3 protein. Of over 600,000 distinct CDR3 sequences in the sample, roughly 20% were seen once. The sample comprised blood. These receptors all stem from a man in his sixties or seventies in good health.

The table lists this clonotype with a few counts. The chain has TRBV25-1 and TRBJ2-7; 10 bases match TRBD2. Germline trimming cut 6 bases from V and 3 bases from J; bases unmatched to any gene: 5. Germline values: CDR1 MGHDK, CDR2 SYGVNS. The CDR3 has 14 amino acids. For the CDR3, the DNA is TGTGCCAGCAGAACTTCTAGCGGGAGCTACGAGCAGTACTTC. Its protein is CASRTSSGSYEQYF.

This clonotype was observed many times. The rearrangement links TRBV27 to TRBJ2-5; D perhaps matches TRBD1 (5 bases). V was clipped by 6 bases and J by 2 bases, with 10 bases between them. The germline V gene encodes CDR1 MNHEY and CDR2 SMNVEV (reference sequence). The CDR3 has 13 amino acids. CDR3 region: CASSHRQQETQYF. The CDR3 DNA follows: TGTGCCAGCAGCCATAGACAGCAAGAGACCCAGTACTTC.

The V and J genes are TRBV12-3 or TRBV12-4 and TRBJ1-3; D unresolved. V dropped 11 bases and J dropped 2 bases, with 4 bases sitting between them. The CDR3 contains 10 residues. CDR3 nucleotides: TGTGCCGGGGCTGGAAACACCATATATTTT. This codes for CAGAGNTIYF.

V is TRBV7-2 and J is TRBJ2-3, with D hard to call. The germline V gene has CDR1 SGHTA and CDR2 FQGNSA. The CDR3 runs to 13 residues. The V gene lost 1 base and the J gene lost 8 bases, with 10 bases spanning the gap. CDR3 DNA sequence: TGTGCCAGCAGCTTAGGCCAGTTTGGTACGCAGTATTTT. The encoded protein is CASSLGQFGTQYF. Based on the CDR3 plus reference TRBV7-2 and TRBJ2-3, the full variable domain is GAGVSQSPSNKVTEKGKDVELRCDPISGHTALYWYRQSLGQGLEFLIYFQGNSAPDKSGLPSDRFSAERTGGSVSTLTIQRTQQEDSAVYLCASSLGQFGTQYFGPGTRLTVL.